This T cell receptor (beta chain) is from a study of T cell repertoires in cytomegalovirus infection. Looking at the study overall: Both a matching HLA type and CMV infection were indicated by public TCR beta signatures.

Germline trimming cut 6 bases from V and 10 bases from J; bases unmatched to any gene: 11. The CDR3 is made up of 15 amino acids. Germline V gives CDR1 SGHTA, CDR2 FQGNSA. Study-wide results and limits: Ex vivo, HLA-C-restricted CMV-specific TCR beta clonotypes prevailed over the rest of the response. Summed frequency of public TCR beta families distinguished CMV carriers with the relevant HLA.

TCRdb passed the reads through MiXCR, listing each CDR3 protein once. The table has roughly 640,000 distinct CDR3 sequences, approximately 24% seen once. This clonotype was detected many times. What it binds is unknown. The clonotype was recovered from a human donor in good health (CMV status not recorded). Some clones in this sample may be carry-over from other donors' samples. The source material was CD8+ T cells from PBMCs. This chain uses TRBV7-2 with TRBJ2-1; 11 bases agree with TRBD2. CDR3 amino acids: CASSFSGGAINEQFF. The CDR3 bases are TGTGCCAGCAGTTTTAGCGGGGGGGCCATAAACGAGCAGTTCTTC.